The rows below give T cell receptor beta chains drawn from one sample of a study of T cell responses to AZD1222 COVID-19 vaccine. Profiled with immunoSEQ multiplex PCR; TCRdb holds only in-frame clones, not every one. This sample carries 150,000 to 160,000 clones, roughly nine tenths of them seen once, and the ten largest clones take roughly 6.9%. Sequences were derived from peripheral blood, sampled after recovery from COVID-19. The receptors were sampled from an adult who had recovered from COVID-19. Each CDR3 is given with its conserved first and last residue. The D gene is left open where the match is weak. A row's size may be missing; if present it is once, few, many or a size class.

TGCAGCGTTGAGGGGCTAGGGGATGGCTACACCTTC	CSVEGLGDGYTF	NA	NA	TRBV29-1	TRBJ1-2
TGTGCCAGCAGCCAAGGCAGGGGCAATCAGCCCCAGCATTTT	CASSQGRGNQPQHF	NA	NA	TRBV3-1/TRBV3-2	TRBJ1-5
TGTGCCAGTAGTATCGCCGCTGGGGCCAACGTCCTGACTTTC	CASSIAAGANVLTF	NA	NA	TRBV19	TRBJ2-6
TGTGCCAGTCCGGGACAGGGGACCGGGGAGCTGTTTTTT	CASPGQGTGELFF	TRBD1	once	TRBV6-4	TRBJ2-2
TGTGCCAGCAGCTTGGGACGTAGCCGATACGCTAACTATGGCTACACCTTC	CASSLGRSRYANYGYTF	NA	NA	TRBV5-4	TRBJ1-2
TGTGCCAGCAGCTCAACTTATCGGGCATTTGGCTACACCTTC	CASSSTYRAFGYTF	NA	NA	TRBV7-2	TRBJ1-2
TGTGCCAGCAGCCGAGACAGGGGTCTAGTATACGAGCAGTACTTC	CASSRDRGLVYEQYF	TRBD1	NA	TRBV27	TRBJ2-7
TGTGCCAGCAGCGTAGTGGCAGGGGGCGGCACCGGGGAGCTGTTTTTT	CASSVVAGGGTGELFF	TRBD1	NA	TRBV9	TRBJ2-2
TGTGCCAGCAGTTTCCTGCGTCCTTACGAGCAGTACTTC	CASSFLRPYEQYF	NA	once	TRBV27	TRBJ2-7
TGTGCCAGCAGTGATGTCACGGGCGTCGAGCAGTACTTC	CASSDVTGVEQYF	NA	NA	TRBV6-1	TRBJ2-7
TGCGCCAGCAGTGAGGCCCCCGGGACAGGGGAAGATAGCTATGGCTACACCTTC	CASSEAPGTGEDSYGYTF	TRBD1	NA	TRBV10-1	TRBJ1-2
TGCAGCATAGCTTATAGCGGGAGGGCCGCCGGGGAGCTGTTTTTT	CSIAYSGRAAGELFF	TRBD2	NA	TRBV29-1	TRBJ2-2
TGTGCCAGCACAGGTGGGGGCAACACTGAAGCTTTCTTT	CASTGGGNTEAFF	NA	once	TRBV6-5	TRBJ1-1
TGTGCCTGGAGTGAAGTGAACACTGAAGCTTTCTTT	CAWSEVNTEAFF	NA	NA	TRBV30	TRBJ1-1
TGCGCCAGCACCCAGGAGGAGGGAAGGAACACTGAAGCTTTCTTT	CASTQEEGRNTEAFF	NA	NA	TRBV5-1	TRBJ1-1
TGTGCCAGCAGCTTAGGAGGGGTTCATAGCAATCAGCCCCAGCATTTT	CASSLGGVHSNQPQHF	NA	NA	TRBV7-2	TRBJ1-5
TGCAGTGCTGGGGGGGGCTACGAGCAGTACTTC	CSAGGGYEQYF	TRBD2	NA	TRBV20-1	TRBJ2-7
TGTGCCAGCAGCTTAGATTGGTCCTCAGCCCCCTACGAGCAGTACTTC	CASSLDWSSAPYEQYF	NA	NA	TRBV7-2	TRBJ2-7
TGTGCCAGCACCGACCCGGGCCCCATGGGGGAGACCCAGTACTTC	CASTDPGPMGETQYF	NA	NA	TRBV3-1/TRBV3-2	TRBJ2-5
TGCAGCGTTCTGGCGGGACCAGCGTACGAGCAGTACTTC	CSVLAGPAYEQYF	NA	NA	TRBV29-1	TRBJ2-7
TGTGCCAGCAGTTTACCCTACAATGAGCAGTTCTTC	CASSLPYNEQFF	NA	NA	TRBV28	TRBJ2-1
TGTGCCAGCAGTTCCTACACTGGACTAGCGGGAACCTACGAGCAGTACTTC	CASSSYTGLAGTYEQYF	TRBD2	NA	TRBV28	TRBJ2-7
TGTGCCAGCAGCTTAGTCGACGGCTATCAGCCCCAGCATTTT	CASSLVDGYQPQHF	NA	NA	TRBV7-8	TRBJ1-5
TGTGCCAGCAGCCAGGCAGGGAGTGGGTATGGCTACACCTTC	CASSQAGSGYGYTF	NA	once	TRBV3-1/TRBV3-2	TRBJ1-2
TGCGCCAGCAGCTTGGAGCAGGCTCCCTACGAGCAGTACTTC	CASSLEQAPYEQYF	NA	NA	TRBV5-1	TRBJ2-7
TGTGCCACCAGCTTGCGAGGGGACGGCTATGGCTACACCTTC	CATSLRGDGYGYTF	NA	NA	TRBV15	TRBJ1-2
TGTGCCAGCTCACCGGCTCCAATATCAACTAATGAAAAACTGTTTTTT	CASSPAPISTNEKLFF	NA	NA	TRBV18	TRBJ1-4
TGTGCCAGCAGCCTCCTCGGGGGGGGCTTGACCGGGGAGCTGTTTTTT	CASSLLGGGLTGELFF	TRBD2	NA	TRBV5-4	TRBJ2-2
TGTGCCAGCAGCTTCCAGGAAAGTTACAATCAGCCCCAGCATTTT	CASSFQESYNQPQHF	NA	NA	TRBV7-9	TRBJ1-5
TGCAGCGCCTTGGGTCAGGGCTACAATGAGCAGTTCTTC	CSALGQGYNEQFF	NA	NA	TRBV29-1	TRBJ2-1
TGCGCCAGCAGCCAAGCGGCAGCCCCAACTAATGAAAAACTGTTTTTT	CASSQAAAPTNEKLFF	NA	NA	TRBV4-1	TRBJ1-4
TGCGCCAGCAGCCAAGTAGAGTTAGCCTACAATGAGCAGTTCTTC	CASSQVELAYNEQFF	NA	NA	TRBV4-1	TRBJ2-1
TGTGCCAGCAGCTTGGGGGGCAGCAATCAGCCCCAGCATTTT	CASSLGGSNQPQHF	NA	few	TRBV5-4	TRBJ1-5
TGTGCCAGTAGTATAGTCGAGGGGAACGAGCAGTACTTC	CASSIVEGNEQYF	NA	once	TRBV19	TRBJ2-7
TGTGCCAGCAGCTTAATCAGCCAGGACGGGCAGTACTTC	CASSLISQDGQYF	NA	NA	TRBV7-2	TRBJ2-7
TGTGCCAGCAGCCAAGTGGACCTCCGGGGGACTGAAGCTTTCTTT	CASSQVDLRGTEAFF	NA	NA	TRBV5-4	TRBJ1-1
TGTGCCAGCTCACCACGTCAGGACCATAATTCACCCCTCCACTTT	CASSPRQDHNSPLHF	NA	NA	TRBV18	TRBJ1-6
TGCGCCAGCAGCTTGATGACGGAGGGTGGCTACACCTTC	CASSLMTEGGYTF	NA	NA	TRBV5-1	TRBJ1-2
TGTGCCAGCAGCCTAATATATATGACAGGGGCCTCGAGCACTGAAGCTTTCTTT	CASSLIYMTGASSTEAFF	TRBD1	NA	TRBV28	TRBJ1-1
TGTGCCAGCAGCCTAGTAGCGGGGGGGCTTGACAATGAGCAGTTCTTC	CASSLVAGGLDNEQFF	TRBD2	NA	TRBV7-2	TRBJ2-1
TGTGCCAGCAGCGTGGGACAGGGCTATGGCTACACCTTC	CASSVGQGYGYTF	TRBD1	NA	TRBV9	TRBJ1-2
TGTGCCAGCAGCTCCCGGGGGGGAGGGGAGGATGGCTACACCTTC	CASSSRGGGEDGYTF	NA	NA	TRBV5-4	TRBJ1-2
TGTGCCAGCGGGGGGGCCCCCACAGATACGCAGTATTTT	CASGGAPTDTQYF	NA	NA	TRBV6-5	TRBJ2-3
TGTGCCAGCAGCTGGGACAGGGGGCAGGAAGGCTACACCTTC	CASSWDRGQEGYTF	TRBD1	NA	TRBV9	TRBJ1-2
TGTGCCAGCAGCTTAGGGGAACTAGCGGGGGGTACGCAGTATTTT	CASSLGELAGGTQYF	TRBD2	NA	TRBV9	TRBJ2-3
TGTGCCAGCAGTGAACTCGCGGGACACCTAGCAGCGACTAATGAAAAACTGTTTTTT	CASSELAGHLAATNEKLFF	NA	NA	TRBV6-1	TRBJ1-4